A selection of T cell receptor beta chains follows, all from one sample in a study of blood T cell repertoires in COVID-19. Some clones are missing from TCRdb's copy, which holds only in-frame ones; the method was immunoSEQ multiplex PCR. The sample yields about 130,000 clones, approximately 82% seen once. Sequenced material: peripheral blood. The receptors originated from a man aged 55 to 70 with acute or convalescent COVID-19. The CDR3 runs from the conserved cysteine through the conserved F or W. The size entry is marked missing in some rows and otherwise reads once, few, many or a size class.

NA	TRBV6-6	TRBJ1-1	CASSSSFGQAEAFF
NA	TRBV7-2	TRBJ2-2	CASTPGVAGVSGELFF
NA	TRBV28	TRBJ2-7	CASSSAKYEQYF
NA	TRBV6-5	TRBJ1-3	CASSYEGAPGNTIYF
NA	TRBV12-5	TRBJ1-1	CASRDRENTEAFF
NA	TRBV18	TRBJ2-3	CAGSTSTDTQYF
NA	TRBV19	TRBJ2-1	CASRTSGTNNEQFF
few	TRBV5-8	TRBJ2-5	CASSLLAGGQETQYF
NA	TRBV28	TRBJ1-5	CASSGHFQPQHF
NA	TRBV30	TRBJ1-2	CAWSETGTDGYTF
NA	TRBV25-1	TRBJ2-2	CASTNRNTGELFF
NA	TRBV27	TRBJ2-2	CASSLRGMNTGELFF
NA	TRBV19	TRBJ2-3	CASSRRRTSGSGTDTQYF
NA	TRBV29-1	TRBJ2-7	CSVRHSYEQYF
NA	TRBV2	TRBJ2-3	CASSRERDTDTQYF
NA	TRBV29-1	TRBJ2-7	CSVQLDSLSYEQYF
few	TRBV11-3	TRBJ2-3	CASSLDGTGRTDTQYF
NA	TRBV7-7	TRBJ2-1	CASSLVAGTSYNEQFF
NA	TRBV9	TRBJ2-3	CASSVTGVTDTQYF
NA	TRBV7-6	TRBJ1-2	CASSLVGGARPYGYTF
NA	TRBV18	TRBJ2-3	CASSVVSTDTQYF
NA	TRBV19	TRBJ1-1	CASSIDKGQVAGPEAFF
NA	TRBV29-1	TRBJ2-2	CSAGGGAGELFF
NA	TRBV3-1/TRBV3-2	TRBJ1-1	CASSQAGTGGGEAFF
NA	TRBV2	TRBJ2-5	CASSVNLGETQYF
NA	TRBV4-1	TRBJ2-3	CASSQVPDPDTQYF
NA	TRBV25-1	TRBJ2-7	CASSVYGAGRYEQYF
NA	TRBV4-2	TRBJ2-2	CASSQAPARRGGAGELFF
few	TRBV19	TRBJ2-7	CASSIYGEGRSYEQYF
NA	TRBV28	TRBJ1-4	CASTPGGPVEKLFF
NA	TRBV3-1/TRBV3-2	TRBJ1-4	CASSQGYRGSGEKLFF
NA	TRBV7-8	TRBJ1-2	CASSRRASRDYGYTF
NA	TRBV5-1	TRBJ1-2	CASSGETGNYGYTF
NA	TRBV6-5	TRBJ2-7	CAVRAGSVQYF
few	TRBV12-5	TRBJ1-5	CASGQGWDQPQHF
NA	TRBV28	TRBJ2-7	CASGLAGTRYEQYF
NA	TRBV15	TRBJ1-1	CATSPVTGNTEAFF
NA	TRBV27	TRBJ2-7	CASSSTGVYEQYF
NA	TRBV9	TRBJ2-5	CASSGPLGSRETQYF
NA	TRBV28	TRBJ1-5	CASSLQQGLSQPQHF
NA	TRBV5-4	TRBJ2-3	CASSRFGGRGTDTQYF
NA	TRBV5-1	TRBJ2-1	CASSLPRSGSHNEQFF
NA	TRBV6-6	TRBJ2-1	CASSWGETHNEQFF
NA	TRBV28	TRBJ1-2	CASSFPPGQGPYGYTF
NA	TRBV5-1	TRBJ2-5	CASSLGGEETQYF
NA	TRBV5-1	TRBJ1-1	CASSLEGAPATEAFF
NA	TRBV5-1	TRBJ1-1	CASSLPGTGNTEAFF
NA	TRBV3-1/TRBV3-2	TRBJ2-7	CASSQERYSGSTGEQYF
NA	TRBV11-2	TRBJ2-7	CASSLSLTGSIYEQYF
once	TRBV10-3	TRBJ1-2	CAIGSWGGYTF
NA	TRBV19	TRBJ2-1	CASSIGGPYNEQFF
NA	TRBV5-1	TRBJ1-1	CASSPTSGNAEAFF
NA	TRBV27	TRBJ1-5	CASSLSIRQGLSNQPQHF
NA	TRBV5-1	TRBJ2-7	CASSLATSGRPSSYEQYF
NA	TRBV10-3	TRBJ2-7	CAMKGQGVFGEQYF
NA	TRBV6-5	TRBJ1-2	CASSLTGEYGYTF
NA	TRBV14	TRBJ2-7	CASSQEGRDEQYF
NA	TRBV9	TRBJ2-7	CASSHLREGDEQYF
NA	TRBV5-1	TRBJ1-2	CASSKDRVWGYTF